This T cell receptor beta chain was recorded in a study of control samples from healthy donors and cancer patients. J lost 0 bases, V lost 2 bases, and 4 bases had no gene match. This CDR3 has 17 residues. Germline values: CDR1 SGHDN, CDR2 FVKESK. Only in-frame clones appear in the TCRdb table, and some are missing; sequencing was by immunoSEQ multiplex PCR. The sample carries roughly 76,000 clones, roughly 93% recorded once. The receptor was derived from a woman between 40 and 55 years old with lung cancer. This chain joins TRBV14 and TRBJ2-2; 9 nucleotides align to TRBD1. The sequenced sample was PBMCs. The CDR3 sequence is CASSQLRTGANTGELFF. Here the CDR3 DNA reads TGTGCCAGCAGCCAACTAAGGACAGGGGCGAACACCGGGGAGCTGTTTTTT.